The 23 T cell receptor beta chains below come from one sample, sequenced in a study of cytomegalovirus exposure and HLA in healthy donors. Method: immunoSEQ multiplex PCR; TCRdb's copy keeps in-frame clones and lacks some. In the table there are a few hundred thousand clones, approximately 90% of which are singletons. The material sequenced was PBMCs. Receptors were obtained from a woman aged 18-29 years in good health and CMV-seronegative.

The rearrangement links TRBV30 to TRBJ1-3, with TRBD1 as a possible D gene (5 bases). CDR1 and CDR2 from the germline V gene are GTSNPN and SVGIG (reference sequence). The CDR3 runs to 14 residues. Trimming took 3 bases from V and 4 from J, leaving 13 bases between them. The CDR3 coding sequence is TGTGCCTGGAGCGAAGGGGAATCCGGAAACACCATATATTTT. As protein: CAWSEGESGNTIYF.

This clone was picked up a small number of times. The chain combines TRBV12-5 with TRBJ1-1; D is possibly TRBD1 (6 bases). This CDR3 comprises 14 residues. Germline values: CDR1 LGHNT, CDR2 FRNRAP. Trimming shortened V by 7 bases and J by 2 bases, and 14 bases separated the two germline ends. The CDR3 loop reads CASAGTGKNTEAFF. DNA of the CDR3: TGTGCTAGTGCCGGAACAGGGAAAAACACTGAAGCTTTCTTT.

The V gene is TRBV7-3, the J gene TRBJ2-1; 7 positions agree with TRBD2. V shed 2 bases, J shed 7 bases, and the junction held 5 bases outside the gene matches. Germline values: CDR1 SGHTA, CDR2 FQGTGA. This CDR3 contains 14 residues. The CDR3 sequence: CASSLAGDPNEQFF. CDR3 coding DNA: TGTGCCAGCAGCTTAGCGGGGGATCCTAATGAGCAGTTCTTC.

Here the CDR3 reads CASTEVGLKAYEQYF. CDR3 bases: TGCGCCAGCACCGAGGTGGGGCTGAAAGCCTACGAGCAGTACTTC. The genes are TRBV10-2 and TRBJ2-7; D possibly corresponds to TRBD1 (5 bases). The CDR3 consists of 15 residues. Germline loops: CDR1 WSHSY, CDR2 SAAADI. Trimming removed 7 bases at V and 2 bases at J, with 18 bases between.

The chain joins TRBV5-4 to TRBJ2-2; TRBD2 matches 8 bases. The CDR3 is made up of 15 amino acids. Germline-derived CDR1 and CDR2 are SGHNT and YYREEE (reference sequence). V was clipped by 5 bases and J by 4 bases; unmatched bases: 7. CDR3 DNA: TGTGCCAGCAGGCGAGCGGGAGTCCTCACCGGGGAGCTGTTTTTT. Translated: CASRRAGVLTGELFF.

The J gene is TRBJ2-7, the V gene TRBV29-1; 10 bases line up with TRBD1. CDR3 length: 13 residues. The germline gives CDR1 SQVTM, CDR2 ANQGSEA. CDR3 nucleotide sequence: TGCAGATTAAGGACAGGGGGAAGGAACGAGCAGTACTTC. Protein sequence: CRLRTGGRNEQYF.

About this clone itself: This specimen includes other DNA sequences encoding the same CDR3. The V and J genes are TRBV10-1 and TRBJ2-3; 9 nucleotides line up with TRBD2. J gave up 0 bases and V 2 bases, and 0 bases lay outside the gene matches. This CDR3 comprises 15 residues. Per the germline V gene, CDR1 is WNHNN and CDR2 is SYGVQD (reference sequence). The CDR3 region is CASSELAGSTDTQYF. Written as DNA, the CDR3 is TGCGCCAGCAGTGAGCTAGCGGGGAGCACAGATACGCAGTATTTT.

The chain carries TRBV2 and TRBJ2-5, with TRBD2 matching over 7 bases. The CDR3 covers 14 residues. After removal of 7 bases from V and 4 bases from J, the junction contained 9 bases not matched to a gene. Germline V gene lookup returns CDR1 SNHLY and CDR2 FYNNEI. Here the CDR3 reads CASTWEGQGETQYF. The CDR3 DNA is TGTGCCAGCACCTGGGAGGGCCAGGGAGAGACCCAGTACTTC.

The chain links TRBV27 to TRBJ2-1, with D perhaps matching TRBD2 (6 bases). The CDR3 contains 15 residues. V lost 3 bases and J lost 9, with 18 bases in between. Germline CDR1 MNHEY, CDR2 SMNVEV (reference sequence). CDR3 DNA: TGTGCCAGCAGTTTCGGGAGACTAGGAAGTTCTGAGCAGTTCTTC. The encoded protein is CASSFGRLGSSEQFF.

The V and J genes are TRBV5-1 and TRBJ2-3; weak D call: TRBD2 (5 bases). CDR1 and CDR2 from the germline V gene are SGHRS and YFSETQ. The germline V and J ends were trimmed by 4 bases and 0 bases, with 12 bases remaining between them. There are 15 residues in the CDR3. Here the CDR3 reads CASSRWRVSTDTQYF. In DNA, the CDR3 is TGCGCCAGCAGCCGTTGGCGGGTAAGCACAGATACGCAGTATTTT.

The chain employs TRBV6-5 and TRBJ2-1; 7 nucleotides agree with TRBD2. The ends lost 0 bases at V and 6 bases at J; junction bases unmatched: 5. The CDR3 runs to 15 residues. Germline lookup yields CDR1 MNHEY and CDR2 SVGAGI. The DNA for the CDR3 is TGTGCCAGCAGTTACTCGGGCGGGAGTTTCAATGAGCAGTTCTTC. This gives the protein CASSYSGGSFNEQFF.

The gene calls are TRBV7-8 and TRBJ2-3, with TRBD2 matching 10 bases. Germline lookup yields CDR1 SGHVS and CDR2 FQNEAQ. The trim removed 5 bases at V and 0 bases at J, leaving 11 bases unmatched. This CDR3 region has 18 residues. CDR3 coding DNA: TGTGCCAGCAGCCCCAGAAAAAGGACTAGCGGTAGCACAGATACGCAGTATTTT. Translation: CASSPRKRTSGSTDTQYF.

The gene calls are TRBV5-1 and TRBJ1-2; TRBD1 might be the D (6 bases). This CDR3 has 13 residues. Germline V gives CDR1 SGHRS, CDR2 YFSETQ. V lost 6 bases to trimming and J lost 8 bases, with 17 bases between them. In DNA form, the CDR3 reads TGCGCCAGCACCCCGACAGGATCCTGGGGCTACACCTTC. Its protein is CASTPTGSWGYTF.

This chain joins TRBV27 and TRBJ2-7; D is perhaps TRBD2 (6 bases). Trimming shortened V by 8 bases and J by 4 bases, and 15 bases separated the two germline ends. Per the germline V gene, CDR1 is MNHEY and CDR2 is SMNVEV (reference sequence). The CDR3 runs to 13 residues. As DNA, the CDR3 is TGTGCCAGCGCGCAGAGGGAGGCTTACGAGCAGTACTTC. Protein sequence: CASAQREAYEQYF.

The table lists this clone with a count of one. The CDR3 here is CASTGSGTEAFF. The CDR3 coding sequence is TGTGCCAGCACCGGGTCCGGCACTGAAGCTTTCTTT. The gene calls are TRBV27 and TRBJ1-1, with no clear D. This CDR3 is built from 12 residues. The V gene lost 7 bases and the J gene lost 4 bases, with 10 bases spanning the gap. The germline V gene has CDR1 MNHEY and CDR2 SMNVEV (reference sequence).

V and J are TRBV9 and TRBJ1-1; no reliable D call. CDR1 is SGDLS, CDR2 YYNGEE, per germline. The CDR3 is made up of 13 amino acids. The germline V and J ends were trimmed by 0 bases and 1 base, with 4 bases remaining between them. In DNA, the CDR3 is TGTGCCAGCAGCGTAGCCAGGAACACTGAAGCTTTCTTT. Translating it yields CASSVARNTEAFF. The whole variable domain, filled in from reference TRBV9 and TRBJ1-1, reads DSGVTQTPKHLITATGQRVTLRCSPRSGDLSVYWYQQSLDQGLQFLIQYYNGEERAKGNILERFSAQQFPDLHSELNLSSLELGDSALYFCASSVARNTEAFFGQGTRLTVV.

V gene TRBV28 combines with J gene TRBJ2-7; TRBD1 is a possible D gene (6 bases). CDR3 length: 14 residues. Per germline, CDR1 MDHEN and CDR2 SYDVKM. Trimming took off 6 bases at V and 5 bases at J, with 17 bases between the two ends. CDR3: CASRVTGLDNEQYF. For the CDR3, the DNA is TGTGCCAGCAGGGTTACAGGGTTGGATAACGAGCAGTACTTC. The variable domain in full, completed from reference TRBV28 and TRBJ2-7, reads DVKVTQSSRYLVKRTGEKVFLECVQDMDHENMFWYRQDPGLGLRLIYFSYDVKMKEKGDIPEGYSVSREKKERFSLILESASTNQTSMYLCASRVTGLDNEQYFGPGTRLTVT.

The gene calls are TRBV5-1 and TRBJ2-2; D not certain. Trimming removed 0 bases from V and 0 bases from J, with 6 bases in between. The CDR3 extends over 15 amino acids. Germline V gene lookup returns CDR1 SGHRS and CDR2 YFSETQ. This chain's CDR3 is CASSLDRANTGELFF. CDR3 coding DNA: TGCGCCAGCAGCTTGGACAGAGCGAACACCGGGGAGCTGTTTTTT.

V gene TRBV18 combines with J gene TRBJ1-3; D gene uncertain. The CDR3 has 15 residues. The ends were cut back, 3 bases at V and 1 base at J, with 10 bases in the middle. Germline lookup yields CDR1 KGHSH and CDR2 LQKENI. The CDR3 DNA is TGTGCCAGCTCACCGATAGCGGAATCTGGAAACACCATATATTTT. Amino acids: CASSPIAESGNTIYF.

The genes are TRBV18 and TRBJ2-5; TRBD2 agrees at 9 bases. The CDR3 is 15 amino acids. Germline CDR1 KGHSH, CDR2 LQKENI. V shed 5 bases, J shed 4 bases, and the junction held 8 bases outside the gene matches. The CDR3 protein is CASSSLAGFTETQYF. The CDR3 DNA reads as TGTGCCAGCTCAAGCCTAGCGGGATTTACAGAGACCCAGTACTTC.

V is TRBV7-3 and J is TRBJ2-7; no clear D gene. This CDR3 comprises 13 residues. Germline loops: CDR1 SGHTA, CDR2 FQGTGA. The ends were cut back, 0 bases at V and 6 bases at J, with 9 bases in the middle. The CDR3 nucleotides are TGTGCCAGCAGCTTAACCCCTACCTCCGAGCAGTACTTC. Amino acids: CASSLTPTSEQYF.

Of note for this clone: The sample has other DNA sequences that encode this CDR3 too. The chain combines TRBV5-1 with TRBJ2-3, with D perhaps matching TRBD1 (6 bases). Germline assignment: CDR1 SGHRS and CDR2 YFSETQ. Trimming took 4 bases from V and 0 from J, leaving 9 bases between them. The CDR3 covers 14 residues. The CDR3 loop is CASSLDRSTDTQYF. Here the CDR3 DNA reads TGCGCCAGCAGCCTCGACAGGAGCACAGATACGCAGTATTTT.

This clone has a single count. The V gene is TRBV5-1, the J gene TRBJ2-2, with TRBD1 identical over 9 bases. Germline lookup yields CDR1 SGHRS and CDR2 YFSETQ. V gave up 5 bases and J gave up 4 bases; unmatched junction bases: 9. The CDR3 is 16 amino acids. The CDR3 DNA sequence: TGCGCCAGCAGTTTTTCGGGACAGGGAGCCACCGGGGAGCTGTTTTTT. Amino acids: CASSFSGQGATGELFF.